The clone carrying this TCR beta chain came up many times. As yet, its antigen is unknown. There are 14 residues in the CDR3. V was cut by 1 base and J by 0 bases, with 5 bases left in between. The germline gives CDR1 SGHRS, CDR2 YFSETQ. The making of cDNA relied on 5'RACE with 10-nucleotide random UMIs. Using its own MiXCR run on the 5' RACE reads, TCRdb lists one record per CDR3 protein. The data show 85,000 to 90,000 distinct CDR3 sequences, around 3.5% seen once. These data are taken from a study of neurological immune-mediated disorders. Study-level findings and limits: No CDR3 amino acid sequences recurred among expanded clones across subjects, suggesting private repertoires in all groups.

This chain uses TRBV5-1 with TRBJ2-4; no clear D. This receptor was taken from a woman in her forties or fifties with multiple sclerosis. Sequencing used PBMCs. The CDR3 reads CASSLQSAKNIQYF. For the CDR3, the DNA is TGCGCCAGCAGCTTGCAGTCAGCCAAAAACATTCAGTACTTC.